These 28 T cell receptor beta chains came from one sample sequenced in a study of CD8 T cells in Susac syndrome. RNA in amounts of roughly 0.5 to 1 ug was reverse transcribed with random hexamers. In TCRdb, the immunoSEQ multiplex PCR reads were re-called with MiXCR into one record per CDR3 protein. This sample has around 280,000 distinct CDR3 sequences, with about 88% found just once. Material: CD8+ T cells from PBMCs. The receptors were gathered from a human donor with multiple sclerosis.

This clonotype came up once. CDR3 sequence reads: CASSGVRGRVTGELFF. CDR3 nucleotide sequence: TGTGCCAGCAGTGGAGTTCGCGGGAGAGTCACCGGGGAGCTGTTTTTT. This chain links TRBV2 with TRBJ2-2; 7 bases line up with TRBD2. Germline V gene lookup returns CDR1 SNHLY and CDR2 FYNNEI. The CDR3 has 16 residues. V was pared by 4 bases and J by 4 bases, with 9 bases of the junction left unmatched.

The chain carries TRBV18 and TRBJ1-1, with D possibly matching TRBD1 (6 bases). Trimming removed 2 bases at V and 0 bases at J, with 10 bases between. The CDR3 spans 15 residues. Germline CDR1 reads KGHSH; CDR2 reads LQKENI. The CDR3, as DNA: TGTGCCAGCTCACCAATACAGGGATTGAACACTGAAGCTTTCTTT. Amino acid sequence: CASSPIQGLNTEAFF.

This clonotype came up a few times. The genes are TRBV9 and TRBJ1-6, with 9 bases that match TRBD1. This CDR3 is 15 amino acids long. Trimming took 4 bases from V and 10 from J; bases not matched to a gene: 9. The V gene's germline CDR1 is SGDLS and CDR2 YYNGEE. The CDR3 bases are TGTGCCAGCAGCCCAAGGACAGGGGAGCACTCACCCCTCCACTTT. Amino acid sequence: CASSPRTGEHSPLHF.

The chain recombines TRBV12-3 or TRBV12-4 with TRBJ1-2; the D is unclear. This CDR3 contains 13 residues. V was cut by 2 bases and J by 8 bases, with 12 bases left in between. CDR3 nucleotide sequence: TGTGCCAGCAGTTTACTGAGGAATAACGGCTACACCTTC. Translation: CASSLLRNNGYTF.

The count of this clonotype is one. The V gene is TRBV7-9, the J gene TRBJ2-5; 8 nucleotides line up with TRBD2. This CDR3 spans 16 amino acids. In germline, CDR1 is SEHNR, CDR2 FQNEAQ (reference sequence). J gave up 5 bases and V 4 bases, and 12 bases lay outside the gene matches. The CDR3 coding sequence is TGTGCCAGCAGCTCGTTAGCGGGGCCTCCGAGGGAGACCCAGTACTTC. Translating gives CASSSLAGPPRETQYF.

The chain is built from TRBV18 and TRBJ1-1, with D tentatively TRBD1 (5 bases). V lost 3 bases to trimming and J lost 11 bases, with 10 bases between them. The CDR3 extends over 11 amino acids. CDR1 is KGHSH and CDR2 is LQKENI in the germline V gene. Here the CDR3 reads CASSPGPGAFF. CDR3 DNA sequence: TGTGCCAGCTCACCGGGACCAGGGGCTTTCTTT. The whole variable domain, filled in from reference TRBV18 and TRBJ1-1, reads NAGVMQNPRHLVRRRGQEARLRCSPMKGHSHVYWYRQLPEEGLKFMVYLQKENIIDESGMPKERFSAEFPKEGPSILRIQQVVRGDSAAYFCASSPGPGAFFGQGTRLTVV.

The chain joins TRBV9 to TRBJ1-3; D remains unclear. Germline CDR1 SGDLS, CDR2 YYNGEE. Trimming cost V 2 bases and J 7 bases, with 16 bases left between them. This CDR3 has 15 residues. For the CDR3, the DNA is TGTGCCAGCAGCGTCGAACAAAGGGTCCCTAACACCATATATTTT. Its translation: CASSVEQRVPNTIYF. The full variable domain, completed using reference TRBV9 and TRBJ1-3, is DSGVTQTPKHLITATGQRVTLRCSPRSGDLSVYWYQQSLDQGLQFLIQYYNGEERAKGNILERFSAQQFPDLHSELNLSSLELGDSALYFCASSVEQRVPNTIYFGEGSWLTVV.

The rearrangement uses TRBV5-5 and TRBJ2-5; D remains ambiguous. The germline gives CDR1 SGHKS, CDR2 YYEKEE (reference sequence). V was trimmed by 0 bases and J by 1 base, leaving 10 bases between them. The CDR3 covers 15 residues. The CDR3 sequence is CASSLVEQPQETQYF. CDR3 DNA sequence: TGTGCCAGCAGCTTGGTGGAGCAGCCCCAAGAGACCCAGTACTTC.

This clonotype appeared a single time. This rearrangement joins TRBV11-2 to TRBJ2-7, with TRBD2 as a possible D gene (6 bases). The CDR3 contains 17 residues. The germline V and J ends were trimmed by 2 bases and 4 bases, with 21 bases remaining between them. The V gene's germline CDR1 is SGHAT and CDR2 FQNNGV. In nucleotides, the CDR3 is TGTGCCAGCAGCTTATATCGACGGAGGGAGAGAGGGTACGAGCAGTACTTC. Protein sequence: CASSLYRRRERGYEQYF.

CDR3 bases: TGTGCCAGCAGTACCCCGAGCAGAGTTTATAACAATGAGCAGTTCTTC. It codes for CASSTPSRVYNNEQFF. The chain recombines TRBV28 with TRBJ2-1; D gene uncertain. Germline CDR1 is MDHEN and CDR2 is SYDVKM. Trimming pared 5 bases from V and 5 bases from J, leaving 19 bases between. The CDR3 spans 16 residues.

The V gene is TRBV28, the J gene TRBJ2-7; D is perhaps TRBD1 or TRBD2 (5 bases each). Germline lookup yields CDR1 MDHEN and CDR2 SYDVKM. CDR3 size: 14 residues. V gave up 6 bases and J gave up 3 bases, with 15 bases separating them. The CDR3 region is CASSPRGALYEQYF. The CDR3 nucleotides read TGTGCCAGCAGCCCTCGAGGGGCTCTCTACGAGCAGTACTTC. The variable domain in full, completed from reference TRBV28 and TRBJ2-7, reads DVKVTQSSRYLVKRTGEKVFLECVQDMDHENMFWYRQDPGLGLRLIYFSYDVKMKEKGDIPEGYSVSREKKERFSLILESASTNQTSMYLCASSPRGALYEQYFGPGTRLTVT.

Worth noting for this clonotype: Its ends do not fully match the called genes, so a read error is possible. V and J are TRBV7-7 and TRBJ2-2; 10 bases are a match to TRBD1. Germline CDR1 SSHAT, CDR2 FNYEAQ (reference sequence). CDR3 size: 22 residues. The CDR3: CASSLALNLRDRGSPNTGELFF. Here the CDR3 DNA reads TGTGCTAGCAGCTTAGCACTAAACCTCCGGGACAGGGGTTCACCGAACACCGGGGAGCTGTTTTTT.

The chain joins TRBV6-5 to TRBJ2-7; 7 nucleotides line up with TRBD1. Losses at the gene ends were 5 bases for V and 2 bases for J; bases not matched to a gene: 6. The CDR3 is 14 amino acids. Germline values: CDR1 MNHEY, CDR2 SVGAGI. DNA for the CDR3: TGTGCCAGCAGTCCCACAGGGGAAACCTACGAGCAGTACTTC. Its protein is CASSPTGETYEQYF.

The chain uses TRBV9 and TRBJ2-7; D gene ambiguous. V shed 0 bases and J shed 6 bases, with 10 bases lying between them. The germline V gene has CDR1 SGDLS and CDR2 YYNGEE. The CDR3 extends over 13 amino acids. This chain's CDR3 is CASSVASSAEQYF. The CDR3, as DNA: TGTGCCAGCAGCGTAGCCAGCAGCGCCGAGCAGTACTTC.

The CDR3 loop is CASSFIGRAQQGAITGNTIYF. CDR3 nucleotide sequence: TGTGCCAGCAGTTTCATCGGTAGGGCCCAACAGGGGGCGATCACTGGAAACACCATATATTTT. The chain combines TRBV28 with TRBJ1-3; 9 bases line up with TRBD1. From germline, CDR1 is MDHEN and CDR2 SYDVKM. V dropped 3 bases and J dropped 2; count of bases not matched to a gene: 20. This CDR3 is built from 21 residues.

This rearrangement joins TRBV6-5 to TRBJ1-6, with D unresolved. Germline loops: CDR1 MNHEY, CDR2 SVGAGI. CDR3 length equals 15 residues. V was cut by 2 bases and J by 0 bases, with 5 bases left in between. The CDR3 region has the DNA TGTGCCAGCAGTTACCAGGTCTCCTATAATTCACCCCTCCACTTT. Translating it yields CASSYQVSYNSPLHF.

This chain connects TRBV6-2 or TRBV6-3 to TRBJ1-1; 7 bases are a match to TRBD1. This CDR3 has 15 amino acids. V lost 2 bases, J lost 7 bases, and 10 bases stayed unmatched. The V gene's germline CDR1 is MNHEY and CDR2 SVGEGT. The CDR3 reads CASSYLDRVRGEAFF. CDR3 sequence (DNA): TGTGCCAGCAGTTACCTCGACAGGGTAAGGGGTGAAGCTTTCTTT.

The chain uses TRBV28 and TRBJ2-1, with TRBD2 identical over 10 bases. The CDR3 runs 15 residues. The V gene end was trimmed by 5 bases and the J gene end by 4 bases; junction bases not matched to a gene: 5. The germline gives CDR1 MDHEN, CDR2 SYDVKM. The CDR3 reads CASSRGLAEYNEQFF. In DNA form, the CDR3 reads TGTGCCAGCAGTCGAGGACTAGCGGAATACAATGAGCAGTTCTTC.

The chain recombines TRBV12-3 or TRBV12-4 with TRBJ1-5; D perhaps matches TRBD1 (5 bases). The germline V and J ends were trimmed by 7 bases and 0 bases, with 10 bases remaining between them. This CDR3 region has 14 residues. CDR3 DNA sequence: TGTGCCAGCATCCGTGGGACTAGCAATCAGCCCCAGCATTTT. Its translation is CASIRGTSNQPQHF.

This chain uses TRBV2 with TRBJ2-1; 9 positions match TRBD2. Germline assignment: CDR1 SNHLY and CDR2 FYNNEI. The CDR3 runs 17 residues. V lost 4 bases, J lost 8 bases, and 15 bases stayed unmatched. For the CDR3, the DNA is TGTGCCAGCAGTGCCTACCTAGCGGGAAGGGTTAGGGATGAGCAGTTCTTC. Translating it yields CASSAYLAGRVRDEQFF.

DNA of the CDR3: TGCAGGGCCGGGACCCTGTTTTTT. It translates to CRAGTLFF. V gene TRBV20-1 combines with J gene TRBJ1-4; D is possibly TRBD1 (5 bases). Germline V gene lookup returns CDR1 DFQATT and CDR2 SNEGSKA (reference sequence). The CDR3 is 8 residues long.

On this clonotype itself: The germline gene is not matched at one end of the junction; a read error may be the cause. The chain links TRBV28 to TRBJ2-1; D gene unclear. The germline V gene encodes CDR1 MDHEN and CDR2 SYDVKM. The length of the CDR3 is 12 residues. Here the CDR3 reads CATTSHYNEQFF. The CDR3 region has the DNA TGCGCAACTACCTCGCACTACAATGAGCAGTTCTTC. Full variable domain (rest looked up from reference TRBV28 and TRBJ2-1): DVKVTQSSRYLVKRTGEKVFLECVQDMDHENMFWYRQDPGLGLRLIYFSYDVKMKEKGDIPEGYSVSREKKERFSLILESASTNQTSMYLCATTSHYNEQFFGPGTRLTVL.

This chain joins TRBV7-6 and TRBJ1-5; 10 bases are shared with TRBD1. After removal of 4 bases from V and 4 bases from J, the junction contained 7 bases not matched to a gene. In germline, CDR1 is SGHVS, CDR2 FNYEAQ. CDR3 length: 16 residues. CDR3: CASSSVTGGWNQPQHF. Here the CDR3 DNA reads TGTGCCAGCAGCTCGGTGACAGGGGGCTGGAATCAGCCCCAGCATTTT.

The chain is built from TRBV7-9 and TRBJ2-1, with D possibly matching TRBD2 (6 bases). This CDR3 has 16 amino acids. Trimming cost V 5 bases and J 8 bases, with 22 bases left between them. From germline, CDR1 is SEHNR and CDR2 FQNEAQ (reference sequence). The CDR3 protein is CASSHSSGTPPDEQFF. The DNA of the CDR3 is TGTGCCAGCAGCCACTCCTCCGGGACTCCGCCGGATGAGCAGTTCTTC.

Written as DNA, the CDR3 is TGTGCCAGCAGTTTGAGACTAGCGGGAGCAAACGAGCAGTACTTC. Translated, it gives CASSLRLAGANEQYF. The chain is built from TRBV28 and TRBJ2-7; 12 positions agree with TRBD2. V lost 3 bases, J lost 5 bases, and 5 bases stayed unmatched. This CDR3 is built from 15 residues. Per the germline V gene, CDR1 is MDHEN and CDR2 is SYDVKM. Drawing the rest from reference TRBV28 and TRBJ2-7, the complete variable domain is DVKVTQSSRYLVKRTGEKVFLECVQDMDHENMFWYRQDPGLGLRLIYFSYDVKMKEKGDIPEGYSVSREKKERFSLILESASTNQTSMYLCASSLRLAGANEQYFGPGTRLTVT.

CDR3 DNA: TGTGCCAGCAGCTTACCCGGGACTAGCGTCACAGATACGCAGTATTTT. This codes for CASSLPGTSVTDTQYF. The chain joins TRBV7-9 to TRBJ2-3; TRBD2 aligns across 10 bases. Germline CDR1 reads SEHNR; CDR2 reads FQNEAQ (reference sequence). CDR3 length: 16 residues. J lost 2 bases, V lost 2 bases, and 4 bases had no gene match.

In this sample, this clonotype turned up once. This sequence joins TRBV9 and TRBJ2-3; 15 bases are a match to TRBD2. There are 21 residues in the CDR3. The V gene's germline CDR1 is SGDLS and CDR2 YYNGEE. V shed 0 bases, J shed 1 base, and the junction held 12 bases outside the gene matches. CDR3: CASSVAWTGLAGGRGTDTQYF. For the CDR3, the DNA is TGTGCCAGCAGCGTAGCTTGGACGGGACTAGCGGGAGGCAGGGGCACAGATACGCAGTATTTT.

J is TRBJ2-1 and V is TRBV5-1, with D perhaps TRBD1 (5 bases). The CDR3 totals 14 residues. Germline CDR1 is SGHRS and CDR2 is YFSETQ. V was clipped by 1 base and J by 9 bases, with 14 bases between them. The CDR3 protein is CASSLRQGKGEQFF. Here the CDR3 DNA reads TGCGCCAGCAGCTTGCGGCAGGGAAAGGGTGAGCAGTTCTTC.